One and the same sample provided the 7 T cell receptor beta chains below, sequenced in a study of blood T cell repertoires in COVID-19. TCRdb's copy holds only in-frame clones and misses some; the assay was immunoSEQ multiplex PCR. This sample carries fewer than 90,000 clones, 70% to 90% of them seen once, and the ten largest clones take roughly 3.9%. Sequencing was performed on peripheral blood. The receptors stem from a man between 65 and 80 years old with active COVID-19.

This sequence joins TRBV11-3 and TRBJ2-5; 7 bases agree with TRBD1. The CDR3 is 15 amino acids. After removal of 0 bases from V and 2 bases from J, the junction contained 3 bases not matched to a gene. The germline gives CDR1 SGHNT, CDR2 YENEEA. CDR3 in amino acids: CASSLEGTVQETQYF. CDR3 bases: TGTGCCAGCAGCTTAGAAGGGACAGTTCAAGAGACCCAGTACTTC.

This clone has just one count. The CDR3 sequence: CASSLGGRPTEAFF. The CDR3 region has the DNA TGTGCCAGCAGCTTAGGGGGCAGGCCCACTGAAGCTTTCTTT. This chain joins TRBV11-3 and TRBJ1-1; D perhaps matches TRBD1 (5 bases). CDR3 size: 14 residues. V shed 1 base and J shed 4 bases, with 10 bases lying between them. Germline V gene data show CDR1 as SGHNT and CDR2 as YENEEA.

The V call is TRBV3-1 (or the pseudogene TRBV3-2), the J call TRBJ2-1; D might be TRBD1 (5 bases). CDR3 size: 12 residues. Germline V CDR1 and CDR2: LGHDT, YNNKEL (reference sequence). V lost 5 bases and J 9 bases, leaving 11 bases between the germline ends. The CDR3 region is CASSSPGAEQFF. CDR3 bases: TGTGCCAGCAGCTCTCCTGGGGCTGAGCAGTTCTTC.

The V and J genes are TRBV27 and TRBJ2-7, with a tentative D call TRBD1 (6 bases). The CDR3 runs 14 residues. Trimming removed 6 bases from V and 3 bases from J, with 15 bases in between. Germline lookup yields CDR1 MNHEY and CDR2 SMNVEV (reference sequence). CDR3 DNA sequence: TGTGCCAGCAGACCCGGACAGCCATACTACGAGCAGTACTTC. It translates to CASRPGQPYYEQYF.

CDR3 DNA: TGTGCCAGCAGTATGTCGGGAAGCTCCTACGAGCAGTACTTC. Translating it yields CASSMSGSSYEQYF. The V and J genes are TRBV6-2 or TRBV6-3 and TRBJ2-7, with D perhaps matching TRBD2 (5 bases). The CDR3 contains 14 residues. The germline V gene encodes CDR1 MNHEY and CDR2 SVGEGT. V lost 5 bases and J 0 bases, leaving 11 bases between the germline ends.

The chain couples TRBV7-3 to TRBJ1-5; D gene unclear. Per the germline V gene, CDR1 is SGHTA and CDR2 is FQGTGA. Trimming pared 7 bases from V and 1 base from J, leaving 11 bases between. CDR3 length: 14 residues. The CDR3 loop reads CASNRRISNQPQHF. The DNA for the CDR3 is TGTGCCAGCAACCGCAGGATCAGCAATCAGCCCCAGCATTTT.

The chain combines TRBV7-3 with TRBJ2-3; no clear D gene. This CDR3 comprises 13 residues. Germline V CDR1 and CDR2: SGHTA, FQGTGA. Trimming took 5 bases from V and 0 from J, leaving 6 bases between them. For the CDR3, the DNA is TGTGCCAGCAGCCCCCAGAGCACAGATACGCAGTATTTT. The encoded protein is CASSPQSTDTQYF.